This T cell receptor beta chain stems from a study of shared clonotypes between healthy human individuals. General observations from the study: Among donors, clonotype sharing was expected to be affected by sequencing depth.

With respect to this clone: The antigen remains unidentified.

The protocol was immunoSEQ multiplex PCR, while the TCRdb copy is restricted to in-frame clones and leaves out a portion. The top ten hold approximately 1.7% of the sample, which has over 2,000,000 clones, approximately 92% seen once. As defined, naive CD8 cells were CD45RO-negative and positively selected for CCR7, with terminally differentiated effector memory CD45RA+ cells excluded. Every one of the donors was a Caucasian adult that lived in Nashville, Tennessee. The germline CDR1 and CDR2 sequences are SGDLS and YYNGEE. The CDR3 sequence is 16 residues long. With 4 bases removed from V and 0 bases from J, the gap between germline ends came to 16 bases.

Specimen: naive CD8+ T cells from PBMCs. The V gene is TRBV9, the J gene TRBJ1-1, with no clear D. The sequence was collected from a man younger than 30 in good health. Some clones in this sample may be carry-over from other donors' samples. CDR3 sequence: CASSPSGWIMNTEAFF. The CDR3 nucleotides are TGTGCCAGCAGCCCGAGCGGTTGGATCATGAACACTGAAGCTTTCTTT.